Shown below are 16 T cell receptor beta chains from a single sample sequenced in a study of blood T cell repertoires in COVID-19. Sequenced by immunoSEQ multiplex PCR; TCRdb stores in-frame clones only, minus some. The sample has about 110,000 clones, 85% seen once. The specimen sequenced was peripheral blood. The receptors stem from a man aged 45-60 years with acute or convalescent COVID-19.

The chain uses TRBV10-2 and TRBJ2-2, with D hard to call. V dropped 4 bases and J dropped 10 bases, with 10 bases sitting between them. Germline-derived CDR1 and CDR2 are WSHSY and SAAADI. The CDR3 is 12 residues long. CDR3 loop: CASSGPVLELFF. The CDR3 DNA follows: TGCGCCAGCAGTGGGCCAGTTTTGGAGCTGTTTTTT.

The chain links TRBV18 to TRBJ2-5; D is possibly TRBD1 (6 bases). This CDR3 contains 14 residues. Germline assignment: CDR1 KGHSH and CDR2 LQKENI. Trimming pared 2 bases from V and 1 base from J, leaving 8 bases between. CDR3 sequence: CASSPGGGQETQYF. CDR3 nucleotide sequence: TGTGCCAGCTCACCAGGGGGCGGCCAAGAGACCCAGTACTTC.

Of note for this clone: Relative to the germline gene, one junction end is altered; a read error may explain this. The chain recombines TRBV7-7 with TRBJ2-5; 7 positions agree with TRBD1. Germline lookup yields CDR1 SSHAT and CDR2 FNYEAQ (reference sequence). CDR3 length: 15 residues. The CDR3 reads CASSPIGGIQETQYF. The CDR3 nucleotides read TGTGCTAGCAGCCCCATAGGGGGCATCCAAGAGACCCAGTACTTC.

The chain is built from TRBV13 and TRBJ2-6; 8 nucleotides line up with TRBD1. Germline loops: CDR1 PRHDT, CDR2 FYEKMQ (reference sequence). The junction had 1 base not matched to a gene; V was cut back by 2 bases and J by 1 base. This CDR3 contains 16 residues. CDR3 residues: CASSLQGASGANVLTF. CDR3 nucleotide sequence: TGTGCCAGCAGCTTACAGGGGGCATCTGGGGCCAACGTCCTGACTTTC.

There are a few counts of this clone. The CDR3 sequence is CASSLNQPQHF. The CDR3 DNA follows: TGTGCCAGCAGCCTCAATCAGCCCCAGCATTTT. This sequence joins TRBV12-3 or TRBV12-4 and TRBJ1-5; D uncertain. The CDR3 has 11 amino acids. V was shortened by 6 bases and J by 3 bases, with 3 bases between the two germline ends.

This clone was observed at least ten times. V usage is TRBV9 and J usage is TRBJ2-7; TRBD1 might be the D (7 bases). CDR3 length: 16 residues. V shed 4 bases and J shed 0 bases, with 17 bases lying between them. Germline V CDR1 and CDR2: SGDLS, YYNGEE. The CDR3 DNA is TGTGCCAGCAGCTCCAGCAGGGGGGCGGGCTCCTACGAGCAGTACTTC. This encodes CASSSSRGAGSYEQYF.

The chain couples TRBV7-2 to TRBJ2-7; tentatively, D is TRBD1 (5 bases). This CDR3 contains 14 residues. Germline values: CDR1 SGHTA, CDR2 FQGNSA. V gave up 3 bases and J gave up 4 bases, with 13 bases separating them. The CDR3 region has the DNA TGTGCCAGCAGCTTTAGTCAGGGTCAATACGAGCAGTACTTC. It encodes CASSFSQGQYEQYF.

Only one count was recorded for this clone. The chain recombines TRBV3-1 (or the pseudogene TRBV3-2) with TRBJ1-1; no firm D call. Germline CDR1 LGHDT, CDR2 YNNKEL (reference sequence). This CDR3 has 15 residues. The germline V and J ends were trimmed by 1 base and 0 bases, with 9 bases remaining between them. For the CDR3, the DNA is TGTGCCAGCAGCCAAGTTGGCGGTATGAACACTGAAGCTTTCTTT. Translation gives CASSQVGGMNTEAFF.

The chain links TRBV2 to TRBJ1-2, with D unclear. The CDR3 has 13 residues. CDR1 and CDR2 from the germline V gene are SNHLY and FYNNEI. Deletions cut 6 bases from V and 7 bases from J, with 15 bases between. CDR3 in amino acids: CASSGPGESGYTF. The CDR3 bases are TGTGCCAGCAGCGGACCGGGAGAGAGTGGCTACACCTTC.

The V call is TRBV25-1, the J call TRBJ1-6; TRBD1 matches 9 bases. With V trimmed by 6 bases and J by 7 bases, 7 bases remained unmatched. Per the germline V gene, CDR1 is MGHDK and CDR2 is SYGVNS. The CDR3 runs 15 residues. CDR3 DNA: TGTGCCAGCAGACAAACGGGACAGGGAAATTCACCCCTCCACTTT. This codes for CASRQTGQGNSPLHF.

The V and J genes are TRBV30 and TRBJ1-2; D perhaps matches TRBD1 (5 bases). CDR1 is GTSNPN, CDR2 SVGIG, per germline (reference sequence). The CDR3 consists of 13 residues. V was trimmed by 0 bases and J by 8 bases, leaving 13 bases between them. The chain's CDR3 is CAWSVERRGGYTF. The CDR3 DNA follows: TGTGCCTGGAGTGTCGAAAGGAGGGGAGGCTACACCTTC.

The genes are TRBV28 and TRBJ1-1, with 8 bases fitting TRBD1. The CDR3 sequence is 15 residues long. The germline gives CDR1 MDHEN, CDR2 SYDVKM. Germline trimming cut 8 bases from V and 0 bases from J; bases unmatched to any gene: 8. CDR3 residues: CASLDRGRMNTEAFF. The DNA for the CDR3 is TGTGCCAGCCTTGACAGGGGACGTATGAACACTGAAGCTTTCTTT.

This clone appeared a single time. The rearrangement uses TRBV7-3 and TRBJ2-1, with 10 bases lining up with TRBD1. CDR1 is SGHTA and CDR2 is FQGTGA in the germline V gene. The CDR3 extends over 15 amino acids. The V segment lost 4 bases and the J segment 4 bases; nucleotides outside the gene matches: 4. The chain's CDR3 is CASSSGTGAYNEQFF. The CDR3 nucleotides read TGTGCCAGCAGCTCCGGGACAGGGGCATACAATGAGCAGTTCTTC.

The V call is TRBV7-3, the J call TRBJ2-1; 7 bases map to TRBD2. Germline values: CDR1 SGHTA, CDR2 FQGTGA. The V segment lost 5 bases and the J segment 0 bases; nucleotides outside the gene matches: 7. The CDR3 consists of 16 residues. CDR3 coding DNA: TGTGCCAGCAGCCCCGTCGGGGGGAACTCCTACAATGAGCAGTTCTTC. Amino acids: CASSPVGGNSYNEQFF.

The CDR3 here is CASSLTSGGSYEQYF. The DNA for the CDR3 is TGTGCCAGCAGTCTTACTAGCGGGGGCTCCTACGAGCAGTACTTC. The V gene is TRBV11-2, the J gene TRBJ2-7; TRBD2 agrees at 11 bases. Germline loops: CDR1 SGHAT, CDR2 FQNNGV. There are 15 residues in the CDR3. V gave up 6 bases and J gave up 0 bases; unmatched junction bases: 4.

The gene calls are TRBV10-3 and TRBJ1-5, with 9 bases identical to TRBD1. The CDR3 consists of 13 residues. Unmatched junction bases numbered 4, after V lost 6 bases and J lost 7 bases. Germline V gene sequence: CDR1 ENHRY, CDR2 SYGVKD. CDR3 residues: CAISEGQGQPQHF. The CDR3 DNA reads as TGTGCCATCAGCGAGGGACAGGGACAGCCCCAGCATTTT.